A selection of T cell receptor beta chains follows, all from one sample in a study of regulatory T cells in long-lasting Graves disease. TCRdb fed the multiplex PCR reads into MiXCR, producing one record per CDR3 protein. The table has 350,000 to 500,000 distinct CDR3 sequences, less than 15% seen once. These same data were also listed under a study on T cells in Graves' hyperthyroidism and ophthalmopathy.

The material was peripheral blood mononuclear cells (PBMCs), obtained at new diagnosis, from a patient treated with antithyroid drugs. The receptor set was obtained from a woman aged 50 to 65 with Graves disease. Both conserved end residues are part of each CDR3. A D gene is named only where the DNA matches it firmly. Clone sizes are given selectively: once, few, many, or a class where the clone is expanded.

v_gene	abundance	d_gene	j_gene	CDR3aa	CDR3nt
TRBV7-9	-	-	TRBJ2-5	CASSFRGAWGEETQYF	TGTGCCAGCAGCTTTCGGGGGGCATGGGGGGAAGAGACCCAGTACTTC
TRBV7-9	many	TRBD1	TRBJ2-5	CASSGGTGLETQYF	TGTGCCAGCAGCGGAGGGACAGGGTTGGAGACCCAGTACTTC
TRBV5-8	-	-	TRBJ1-3	CASSFVSQGGSGNTIYF	TGTGCCAGCAGCTTCGTTTCTCAAGGGGGGAGTGGAAACACCATATATTTT
TRBV27	many	-	TRBJ2-1	CASSWARDSSYNEQFF	TGTGCCAGCAGTTGGGCGAGGGATTCCTCCTACAATGAGCAGTTCTTC
TRBV6-2/TRBV6-3	many	-	TRBJ2-7	CASSYSNSRPTYEQYF	TGTGCCAGCAGTTACTCGAACAGCAGGCCTACCTACGAGCAGTACTTC
TRBV6-4	-	-	TRBJ2-2	CASSVNSAGTGELFF	TGTGCCAGCAGTGTCAACTCAGCCGGCACCGGGGAGCTGTTTTTT
TRBV11-2	many	-	TRBJ2-1	CASSLVGGLYNEQFF	TGTGCCAGCAGCTTAGTCGGGGGTCTCTACAATGAGCAGTTCTTC
TRBV3-1	many	TRBD2	TRBJ2-1	CASSQDLLAGHNEQFF	TGTGCCAGCAGCCAAGATCTACTAGCGGGCCACAATGAGCAGTTCTTC
TRBV6-1	many	-	TRBJ2-3	CASILFRVSGDDTQYF	TGTGCCAGCATCCTTTTCAGGGTCTCGGGAGACGATACGCAGTATTTT
TRBV10-1	many	TRBD2	TRBJ2-1	CASSERASGMGYNEQFF	TGCGCCAGCAGTGAGCGGGCTAGCGGGATGGGTTACAATGAGCAGTTCTTC
TRBV28	few	-	TRBJ2-6	CASFGGPGNTGANVLTF	TGTGCCAGCTTTGGGGGACCTGGAAACACTGGGGCCAACGTCCTGACTTTC
TRBV7-9	many	-	TRBJ1-2	CASSAPYGYTF	TGTGCCAGCAGCGCCCCCTATGGCTACACCTTC
TRBV6-9	-	-	TRBJ1-1	CASSYAGVGNTEAFF	TGTGCCAGCAGTTACGCGGGGGTGGGGAACACTGAAGCTTTCTTT
TRBV9	few	-	TRBJ1-2	CASSQRQANYGYTF	TGTGCCAGCAGCCAACGACAGGCTAACTATGGCTACACCTTC
TRBV7-8	many	TRBD2	TRBJ2-7	CASSLAPGLNYEQYF	TGTGCCAGCAGCTTAGCGCCGGGACTAAACTACGAGCAGTACTTC
TRBV6-1	-	-	TRBJ2-2	CASTGQNTGELFF	TGTGCCAGCACGGGACAGAACACCGGGGAGCTGTTTTTT
TRBV29-1	few	-	TRBJ2-4	CSAGPENIQYF	TGCAGCGCCGGGCCCGAAAACATTCAGTACTTC
TRBV19	few	-	TRBJ2-4	CASSIKFWSKNIQYF	TGTGCCAGTAGTATAAAGTTTTGGTCCAAAAACATTCAGTACTTC
TRBV19	few	-	TRBJ2-3	CASSSRGAFGTQYF	TGTGCCAGTAGTAGCAGGGGCGCATTCGGTACGCAGTATTTT
TRBV11-2	many	-	TRBJ2-2	CASSLQGGGSGELFF	TGTGCCAGCAGCCTCCAGGGTGGGGGATCCGGGGAGCTGTTTTTT
TRBV5-1	many	TRBD1	TRBJ2-7	CASSLGALGTAYEQYF	TGCGCCAGCAGCTTGGGAGCGTTGGGGACAGCCTACGAGCAGTACTTC
TRBV7-2	few	-	TRBJ2-1	CASSLDVSSSYNEQFF	TGTGCCAGCAGCTTAGATGTGTCTAGCTCCTACAATGAGCAGTTCTTC
TRBV10-2	many	-	TRBJ2-7	CASSELGGGGEQYF	TGCGCCAGCAGTGAATTAGGGGGGGGAGGCGAGCAGTACTTC
TRBV29-1	many	-	TRBJ2-1	CSVPLGQGRLYNEQFF	TGCAGCGTTCCCCTGGGGCAGGGTCGCCTCTACAATGAGCAGTTCTTC
TRBV18	-	-	TRBJ2-1	CASSADETYEQFF	TGTGCCAGCTCGGCGGACGAAACCTACGAGCAGTTCTTC
TRBV7-2	many	-	TRBJ2-7	CASSLHRLVF	TGTGCCAGCAGCCTACACCGACTAGTTTTC
TRBV12-3/TRBV12-4	many	-	TRBJ2-3	CASSSGPSRRSDTQYF	TGTGCCAGCAGTTCGGGACCCTCCCGTAGATCAGATACGCAGTATTTT
TRBV4-2	few	TRBD2	TRBJ2-2	CASSQTTSPGGELFF	TGTGCCAGCAGCCAAACGACTAGCCCAGGCGGGGAGCTGTTTTTT
TRBV11-3	many	-	TRBJ1-2	CASSARGMGYNYGYTF	TGTGCCAGCAGCGCCCGGGGGATGGGGTACAACTATGGCTACACCTTC
TRBV12-3/TRBV12-4	-	TRBD2	TRBJ2-3	CASRRGLAGGFTDTQYF	TGTGCCAGCAGGCGGGGACTAGCGGGAGGTTTCACAGATACGCAGTATTTT
TRBV7-9	many	-	TRBJ2-1	CASSSGAPGFYNEQFF	TGTGCCAGCAGCTCGGGGGCCCCCGGATTCTACAATGAGCAGTTCTTC
TRBV28	few	-	TRBJ1-2	CASSLQAVRGYTF	TGTGCCAGCAGTTTACAGGCTGTTCGGGGCTACACCTTC
TRBV20-1	-	TRBD2	TRBJ2-1	CSAPRLAGVNEQFF	TGCAGTGCCCCCCGGCTAGCGGGAGTCAATGAGCAGTTCTTC
TRBV5-1	-	-	TRBJ2-5	CASSLVRVETQYF	TGCGCCAGCAGCTTGGTTAGGGTCGAGACCCAGTACTTC
TRBV5-5	many	TRBD2	TRBJ2-1	CASSLAGGSSYNEQFF	TGTGCCAGCAGCTTGGCGGGAGGTAGCTCCTACAATGAGCAGTTCTTC
TRBV29-1	-	-	TRBJ1-1	CSVCKTGTEAFF	TGCAGCGTTTGCAAGACAGGTACTGAAGCTTTCTTT
TRBV5-4	many	-	TRBJ2-2	CASSGGVLGTGELFF	TGTGCCAGCAGCGGAGGGGTCTTAGGCACCGGGGAGCTGTTTTTT
TRBV3-1	many	-	TRBJ2-2	CASSQSPNTGELFF	TGTGCCAGCAGCCAAAGCCCGAACACCGGGGAGCTGTTTTTT
TRBV10-3	many	TRBD1	TRBJ2-2	CAINRGTNTGELFF	TGTGCCATTAACAGGGGTACGAACACCGGGGAGCTGTTTTTT
TRBV7-8	many	-	TRBJ2-7	CASSLYLGAYEQYF	TGTGCCAGCAGCTTATATCTGGGGGCCTACGAGCAGTACTTC
TRBV5-1	few	-	TRBJ2-3	CASKDHGTDTQYF	TGCGCCAGCAAGGACCACGGCACAGATACGCAGTATTTT
TRBV5-1	-	TRBD1	TRBJ1-2	CASSFQGDGYTF	TGCGCCAGCAGCTTCCAGGGGGATGGCTACACCTTC
TRBV3-1	-	TRBD2	TRBJ2-2	CASSQSSGGTGELFF	TGTGCCAGCAGCCAATCCTCGGGGGGGACCGGGGAGCTGTTTTTT
TRBV28	many	-	TRBJ1-1	CASNEEVNTEAFF	TGTGCCAGCAACGAAGAAGTGAACACTGAAGCTTTCTTT
TRBV29-1	few	TRBD2	TRBJ2-1	CSAGTSGNNEQFF	TGCAGCGCAGGGACTAGTGGCAACAATGAGCAGTTCTTC